Here is one T cell receptor beta chain with its context. As for treatment: roughly 18 received Ad26.COV2.S at low or high dose, single or two shots; a few received placebo; per-sample allocation not given. Sampling was performed 63 days after the first vaccine or placebo injection. The data were produced by immunoSEQ multiplex PCR, yet TCRdb's version contains in-frame clones alone and is incomplete. The sample lists roughly 320,000 clones, over 75% occurring once. The data were obtained in a study of Ad26.COV2.S vaccination and SARS-CoV-2 variants. Between the trimmed V and J ends, which lost 1 base and 1 base, there was a span of 10 bases. CDR1 is LNHDA, CDR2 SQIVND, per germline (reference sequence). The CDR3 sequence is 15 residues long.

The V gene is TRBV19, the J gene TRBJ1-1; D gene ambiguous. Sequencing was performed on peripheral blood, taken in a trial of Ad26.COV2.S vaccine versus placebo. The sequence came from a person between 18 and 60 years old who received the Ad26.COV2.S COVID-19 vaccine or a placebo. CDR3: CASSIVDARNTEAFF. CDR3 DNA: TGTGCCAGTAGTATAGTCGACGCAAGGAACACTGAAGCTTTCTTT.